A single sample gave rise to the 21 T cell receptor beta chains below, sequenced in a study of shared clonotypes between healthy human individuals. Measured with immunoSEQ multiplex PCR; TCRdb has only the in-frame clones, and not every one. The sample gives about 1.5 million clones, 98% of which show up once; approximately 0.44% is in the top ten. The material sequenced was naive CD4+ T cells sorted from blood. Stated subset: CD45RA+ positively selected. The receptors were sampled from a man younger than 40 in good health.

CDR3 sequence: CASSQDLAGVYEQYF. The CDR3, as DNA: TGTGCCAGCAGCCAAGATCTCGCGGGAGTGTACGAGCAGTACTTC. The V gene is TRBV4-2, the J gene TRBJ2-7; TRBD2 agrees at 7 bases. Germline V CDR1 and CDR2: LGHNA, YNFKEQ. The CDR3 is 15 residues long. V gave up 0 bases and J gave up 4 bases; unmatched junction bases: 6.

V usage is TRBV7-3 and J usage is TRBJ2-1; tentatively, D is TRBD2 (6 bases). Per the germline V gene, CDR1 is SGHTA and CDR2 is FQGTGA. There are 11 residues in the CDR3. V gave up 4 bases and J gave up 13 bases, with 11 bases separating them. In DNA form, the CDR3 reads TGTGCCAGCAGCTCCGGGGGTTCTCAGTTCTTC. Translation gives CASSSGGSQFF.

This rearrangement joins TRBV5-8 to TRBJ1-4; D gene ambiguous. The CDR3 runs 14 residues. Germline V gives CDR1 SGHTS, CDR2 YDEGEE. V lost 2 bases, J lost 8 bases, and 13 bases lay in between. The CDR3: CASSLPDLTEKLFF. CDR3 sequence (DNA): TGTGCCAGCAGCTTACCCGACCTAACGGAAAAACTGTTTTTT.

CDR3 DNA: TGTGCCAGCAGTGAGATTGAGGTCGAGAATTCCTACGAGCAGTACTTC. Its protein product is CASSEIEVENSYEQYF. The chain couples TRBV6-4 to TRBJ2-7; no reliable D call. The V gene's germline CDR1 is MRHNA and CDR2 SNTAGT. CDR3 length equals 16 residues. V was clipped by 3 bases and J by 1 base, with 16 bases between them.

The chain couples TRBV4-2 to TRBJ2-6; D is unresolved. The CDR3 runs 15 residues. Trimming cost V 4 bases and J 0 bases, with 7 bases left between them. Germline CDR1 reads LGHNA; CDR2 reads YNFKEQ. For the CDR3, the DNA is TGTGCCAGCAGCCGAGAGGACTCTGGGGCCAACGTCCTGACTTTC. Its translation is CASSREDSGANVLTF.

V is TRBV2 and J is TRBJ1-5, with 11 bases lining up with TRBD1. The trim removed 4 bases at V and 0 bases at J, leaving 8 bases unmatched. From germline, CDR1 is SNHLY and CDR2 FYNNEI. CDR3 length: 18 amino acids. CDR3 loop: CASSADRGQMYSNQPQHF. CDR3 sequence (DNA): TGTGCCAGCAGTGCGGACAGGGGGCAAATGTATAGCAATCAGCCCCAGCATTTT.

V is TRBV7-3 and J is TRBJ2-7, with 8 bases aligning to TRBD2. Germline loops: CDR1 SGHTA, CDR2 FQGTGA. The CDR3 extends over 14 amino acids. V was pared by 2 bases and J by 3 bases, with 3 bases of the junction left unmatched. CDR3 sequence: CASSLAGGGYEQYF. CDR3 sequence (DNA): TGTGCCAGCAGCTTAGCGGGAGGTGGCTACGAGCAGTACTTC.

This CDR3 is CASSQEAGRRFF. In DNA form, the CDR3 reads TGTGCCAGCAGCCAAGAAGCGGGAAGGAGGTTCTTC. The chain uses TRBV5-4 and TRBJ2-1, with TRBD2 matching 7 bases. Looked up from germline, CDR1 is SGHNT and CDR2 is YYREEE (reference sequence). CDR3 length: 12 amino acids. J was trimmed by 15 bases and V by 4 bases; bases with no gene match: 10.

This sequence joins TRBV10-3 and TRBJ2-7; TRBD2 aligns across 7 bases. The V and J ends lost 3 bases and 5 bases, in that order; junction bases with no gene match: 7. CDR1 and CDR2 (germline): ENHRY, SYGVKD. The CDR3 spans 14 residues. The CDR3 DNA is TGTGCCATCAGTGACGGAGGGAGGGCTCACGAGCAGTACTTC. Encoded protein: CAISDGGRAHEQYF.

V gene TRBV5-4 combines with J gene TRBJ1-2; the D gene is possibly TRBD1 (6 bases). Germline lookup yields CDR1 SGHNT and CDR2 YYREEE (reference sequence). V was pared by 1 base and J by 7 bases, with 11 bases between. The CDR3 is 13 residues long. CDR3 DNA: TGTGCCAGCAGCTTGCGGGGGGCCGGTGGCTACACCTTC. Translating gives CASSLRGAGGYTF. Filled out from reference TRBV5-4 and TRBJ1-2, the complete variable domain reads ETGVTQSPTHLIKTRGQQVTLRCSSQSGHNTVSWYQQALGQGPQFIFQYYREEENGRGNFPPRFSGLQFPNYSSELNVNALELDDSALYLCASSLRGAGGYTFGSGTRLTVV.

V and J are TRBV7-9 and TRBJ2-7; 8 positions agree with TRBD2. Germline loops: CDR1 SEHNR, CDR2 FQNEAQ (reference sequence). Germline trimming cut 5 bases from V and 7 bases from J; bases unmatched to any gene: 13. This CDR3 has 15 amino acids. The CDR3 reads CASSPRTGGPWEQYF. The CDR3 coding sequence is TGTGCCAGCAGCCCACGGACGGGAGGGCCATGGGAGCAGTACTTC.

This chain links TRBV4-3 with TRBJ1-3; D possibly corresponds to TRBD1 (5 bases). CDR1 and CDR2 from the germline V gene are LGHNA and YSLEER. This CDR3 comprises 16 residues. The V and J ends lost 1 base and 0 bases respectively, with 10 bases between them. The CDR3 DNA reads TGCGCCAGCAGCCAAGGCCAGGGAAACTCTGGAAACACCATATATTTT. Residues: CASSQGQGNSGNTIYF.

The chain has TRBV5-5 and TRBJ1-3, with 12 nucleotides matching TRBD1. Unmatched junction bases numbered 6, after V lost 4 bases and J lost 1 base. The CDR3 has 17 residues. Germline V lookup: CDR1 SGHKS, CDR2 YYEKEE (reference sequence). The CDR3 DNA reads TGTGCCAGCAGCGGGGGACAGGGGGCAAGGTCTGGAAACACCATATATTTT. Protein sequence: CASSGGQGARSGNTIYF.

This chain links TRBV4-3 with TRBJ2-3, with 7 nucleotides matching TRBD1. This CDR3 comprises 17 residues. V was pared by 3 bases and J by 4 bases, with 13 bases of the junction left unmatched. Per the germline V gene, CDR1 is LGHNA and CDR2 is YSLEER. The CDR3 region has the DNA TGCGCCAGCAGCCATCTAAAGGGGGCAGGGTCCCCAGATACGCAGTATTTT. Its protein product is CASSHLKGAGSPDTQYF.

This clone turned up a few times. CDR3 protein: CASSLRNEKLFF. Here the CDR3 DNA reads TGTGCCAGTAGTCTCAGGAATGAAAAACTGTTTTTT. The V and J genes are TRBV19 and TRBJ1-4, with D unclear. The CDR3 is 12 residues long. The V and J ends lost 5 bases and 5 bases respectively, with 6 bases between them. CDR1 LNHDA and CDR2 SQIVND come from the germline V gene (reference sequence).

This clone was observed a single time. The rearrangement joins TRBV5-1 to TRBJ2-7; D may correspond to TRBD1 or TRBD2 (7 bases each). This CDR3 region has 14 residues. Trimming took off 1 base at V and 9 bases at J, with 17 bases between the two ends. Germline loops: CDR1 SGHRS, CDR2 YFSETQ. DNA for the CDR3: TGCGCCAGCAGCTTGAACACAGGGGAGGGAGCGCAGTACTTC. It yields the protein CASSLNTGEGAQYF.

The chain combines TRBV28 with TRBJ2-7, with 9 bases that match TRBD2. The J segment lost 0 bases and the V segment lost 2 bases, leaving 5 bases of the junction unmatched. The CDR3 has 16 residues. CDR1 MDHEN and CDR2 SYDVKM come from the germline V gene. DNA of the CDR3: TGTGCCAGCAGTTTAGTGGCTAGCGGGATCTCCTACGAGCAGTACTTC. This codes for CASSLVASGISYEQYF.

This chain links TRBV11-2 with TRBJ2-7, with a weak D call TRBD1 (6 bases). The CDR3 extends over 14 amino acids. The germline V gene has CDR1 SGHAT and CDR2 FQNNGV. Trimming stripped 7 bases from V and 0 bases from J, with 13 bases between. As DNA, the CDR3 is TGTGCCAGCACCCCGGGACACAGCTCCTACGAGCAGTACTTC. Its protein product is CASTPGHSSYEQYF.

The genes are TRBV10-3 and TRBJ2-7; D not certain. V lost 3 bases to trimming and J lost 5 bases, with 17 bases between them. This CDR3 region has 15 residues. CDR1 is ENHRY and CDR2 is SYGVKD in the germline V gene. Here the CDR3 reads CAISDPGVRVDEQYF. The CDR3, as DNA: TGTGCCATCAGTGACCCAGGAGTTAGAGTTGACGAGCAGTACTTC.

CDR3 in amino acids: CSARPPLAEYF. As DNA, the CDR3 is TGCAGTGCTAGGCCCCCTCTAGCGGAGTACTTC. The chain has TRBV20-1 and TRBJ2-7; 7 bases match TRBD2. V shed 3 bases and J 11 bases; nucleotides not matched to a gene: 7. From germline, CDR1 is DFQATT and CDR2 SNEGSKA (reference sequence). The CDR3 spans 11 residues.

The chain combines TRBV7-2 with TRBJ1-2, with D maybe TRBD1 (5 bases). Germline V gives CDR1 SGHTA, CDR2 FQGNSA. This CDR3 region has 14 residues. V lost 5 bases and J 4 bases, leaving 14 bases between the germline ends. CDR3 sequence reads: CASSPSGFGYGYTF. CDR3 nucleotide sequence: TGTGCCAGCAGCCCCTCAGGGTTCGGCTATGGCTACACCTTC.